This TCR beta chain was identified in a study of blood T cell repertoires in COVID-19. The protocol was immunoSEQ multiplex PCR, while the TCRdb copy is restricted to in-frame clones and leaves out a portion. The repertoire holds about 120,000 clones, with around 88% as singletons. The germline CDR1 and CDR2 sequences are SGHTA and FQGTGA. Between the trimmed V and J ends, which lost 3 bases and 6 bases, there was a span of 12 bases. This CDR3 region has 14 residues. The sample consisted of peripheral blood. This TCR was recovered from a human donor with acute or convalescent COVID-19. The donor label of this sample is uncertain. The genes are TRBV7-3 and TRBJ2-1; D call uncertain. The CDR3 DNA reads TGTGCCAGCAGCTTCACTGCTGGTTTCAATGAGCAGTTCTTC. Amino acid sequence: CASSFTAGFNEQFF.